Shown below are 28 T cell receptor beta chains from a single sample sequenced in a study of blood T cells in healthy people across ages. Next came a second PCR, run for about 7 to 12 cycles, which used a sample-barcoded 5' primer along with a J-beta primer mix. From the 5' RACE reads, TCRdb called clonotypes with MiXCR, one entry per CDR3 protein. Of 800,000 to 1,300,000 distinct CDR3 sequences detected, around 27% appear once; the ten largest clones hold around 0.75%. This sample was shared with a second study, whose subject was T cells of mothers and their children.

The sample comprised blood. The receptors were gathered from a girl aged 2 to 9 in good health.

This chain links TRBV7-2 with TRBJ1-2; possible D gene TRBD1, 5 bases. V lost 5 bases to trimming and J lost 6 bases, with 19 bases between them. The CDR3 runs 15 residues. Germline CDR1 reads SGHTA; CDR2 reads FQGNSA. Here the CDR3 DNA reads TGTGCCAGCAGCGTCGCCCCGGGGGTCGTGGATGGCTACACCTTC. Protein: CASSVAPGVVDGYTF.

This rearrangement joins TRBV11-2 to TRBJ2-2; D possibly corresponds to TRBD2 (6 bases). Germline-derived CDR1 and CDR2 are SGHAT and FQNNGV. V was trimmed by 5 bases and J by 0 bases, leaving 19 bases between them. The CDR3 consists of 18 residues. The CDR3 nucleotides are TGTGCCAGCAGCCCCTGGACTATCCGGACGGCGAACACCGGGGAGCTGTTTTTT. Protein: CASSPWTIRTANTGELFF.

CDR3 residues: CASSYMGSSYNEQFF. As DNA, the CDR3 is TGTGCCAGCAGCTATATGGGGAGCTCCTACAATGAGCAGTTCTTC. The V and J genes are TRBV9 and TRBJ2-1; tentative D call: TRBD2 (5 bases). Germline V gives CDR1 SGDLS, CDR2 YYNGEE. V dropped 4 bases and J dropped 0 bases, with 11 bases sitting between them. The CDR3 extends over 15 amino acids.

This rearrangement joins TRBV10-3 to TRBJ1-2; D perhaps matches TRBD1 (6 bases). V was shortened by 5 bases and J by 8 bases, with 21 bases between the two germline ends. The CDR3 length is 15 residues. CDR1 is ENHRY and CDR2 is SYGVKD in the germline V gene. The CDR3 protein is CAISKGTGPGGGYTF. Here the CDR3 DNA reads TGTGCCATCAGTAAGGGAACAGGGCCGGGCGGAGGCTACACCTTC.

V is TRBV25-1 and J is TRBJ2-5; D uncertain. The CDR3 is 13 amino acids. Per the germline V gene, CDR1 is MGHDK and CDR2 is SYGVNS. V lost 7 bases, J lost 5 bases, and 14 bases lay in between. Here the CDR3 DNA reads TGTGCCAGCAATGATTGGACGGTGGAGACCCAGTACTTC. Amino acid sequence: CASNDWTVETQYF.

This clonotype was seen a few times. The J gene is TRBJ2-3, the V gene TRBV10-3; 11 positions agree with TRBD1. The V segment lost 10 bases and the J segment 2 bases; nucleotides outside the gene matches: 5. The CDR3 has 14 amino acids. The germline gives CDR1 ENHRY, CDR2 SYGVKD. The CDR3 nucleotides are TGTGCCACCGGACAGGGGGCCTCCACAGATACGCAGTATTTT. Protein product: CATGQGASTDTQYF.

The chain combines TRBV19 with TRBJ1-5, with a weak D call TRBD1 (6 bases). This CDR3 spans 14 amino acids. Looked up from germline, CDR1 is LNHDA and CDR2 is SQIVND (reference sequence). The V end lost 6 bases, the J end lost 4 bases, and 13 bases lay between the germline ends. The CDR3 sequence is CASRDRLNNQPQHF. The CDR3, as DNA: TGTGCCAGTAGGGACAGATTAAATAATCAGCCCCAGCATTTT.

This clonotype showed up just a few times. This sequence joins TRBV7-9 and TRBJ1-2, with D uncertain. In germline, CDR1 is SEHNR, CDR2 FQNEAQ (reference sequence). With 1 base removed from V and 8 bases from J, the gap between germline ends came to 11 bases. CDR3 length: 13 amino acids. The CDR3 region is CASSLDGVGGYTF. CDR3 bases: TGTGCCAGCAGCTTAGATGGAGTAGGCGGCTACACCTTC.

The rearrangement uses TRBV6-5 and TRBJ1-2; D is unclear. Germline V lookup: CDR1 MNHEY, CDR2 SVGAGI. The CDR3 length is 15 residues. V gave up 6 bases and J gave up 2 bases, with 16 bases separating them. The CDR3 region is CASRLLRTGNYGYTF. In DNA, the CDR3 is TGTGCCAGCAGACTCCTCAGGACGGGAAACTATGGCTACACCTTC.

This chain joins TRBV6-2 or TRBV6-3 and TRBJ2-5, with 10 bases that match TRBD2. The J call may be wrong; the DNA end is better matched by TRBJ2-1. Germline CDR1 and CDR2: MNHEY and SVGEGT. This CDR3 is 16 amino acids long. For the CDR3, the DNA is TGTGCCAGCAGTTCCGCAGAGCGGGGGGGCTTCGATGAGCAGTTCTTC. This gives the protein CASSSAERGGFDEQFF.

This clonotype has just a few counts. The chain has TRBV19 and TRBJ1-2; D gene uncertain. With 6 bases removed from V and 5 bases from J, the gap between germline ends came to 13 bases. This CDR3 is 13 amino acids long. Germline V lookup: CDR1 LNHDA, CDR2 SQIVND (reference sequence). The CDR3 DNA sequence: TGTGCCAGTAGGGCGGATGCCTTTTATGGCTACACCTTC. This sequence encodes CASRADAFYGYTF. The full variable domain, with the rest looked up from reference TRBV19 and TRBJ1-2, is DGGITQSPKYLFRKEGQNVTLSCEQNLNHDAMYWYRQDPGQGLRLIYYSQIVNDFQKGDIAEGYSVSREKKESFPLTVTSAQKNPTAFYLCASRADAFYGYTFGSGTRLTVV.

The genes are TRBV5-1 and TRBJ2-7, with TRBD2 matching 8 bases. Germline values: CDR1 SGHRS, CDR2 YFSETQ. The CDR3 consists of 13 residues. After removal of 4 bases from V and 3 bases from J, the junction contained 3 bases not matched to a gene. The CDR3 sequence: CASSTTSGYEQYF. The CDR3 DNA reads TGCGCCAGCAGCACTACTAGCGGCTACGAGCAGTACTTC.

This clonotype was seen only a few times. The rearrangement uses TRBV29-1 and TRBJ2-6; TRBD1 matches 9 bases. This CDR3 is built from 15 residues. Trimming removed 1 base from V and 4 bases from J; junction bases left unmatched: 2. The germline V gene has CDR1 SQVTM and CDR2 ANQGSEA. The CDR3 reads CSVEGTGAGANVLTF. CDR3 sequence (DNA): TGCAGCGTTGAAGGGACAGGGGCCGGGGCCAACGTCCTGACTTTC.

This clonotype was counted a few times. This chain joins TRBV25-1 and TRBJ1-5; D gene unclear. The CDR3 has 15 amino acids. V gave up 3 bases and J gave up 2 bases, with 11 bases separating them. The germline gives CDR1 MGHDK, CDR2 SYGVNS. This CDR3 is CASSDPLGGNQPQHF. CDR3 coding DNA: TGTGCCAGCAGTGATCCACTTGGGGGCAATCAGCCCCAGCATTTT.

This clonotype was counted only a few times. The chain couples TRBV6-2 or TRBV6-3 to TRBJ2-5; D gene ambiguous. The J call may be in error: the DNA end matches TRBJ2-7 better. Germline values: CDR1 MNHEY, CDR2 SVGEGT. This CDR3 has 13 residues. CDR3 nucleotides: TGTGCCAGCAGTTACCCTCCAAACTACGAGCAGTACTTC. It specifies CASSYPPNYEQYF.

This clonotype was picked up a small number of times. The rearrangement links TRBV29-1 to TRBJ2-6, with 8 nucleotides matching TRBD1. CDR1 SQVTM and CDR2 ANQGSEA come from the germline V gene. The CDR3 totals 15 residues. After removal of 6 bases from V and 2 bases from J, the junction contained 6 bases not matched to a gene. The CDR3 protein is CSVMDRAPGANVLTF. The CDR3 bases are TGCAGCGTGATGGACAGGGCCCCTGGGGCCAACGTCCTGACTTTC.

This clonotype was counted between two and nine times. At one of its ends the junction is not consistent with the germline gene, which may arise from a read error. This rearrangement joins TRBV7-2 to TRBJ2-4; 10 bases are shared with TRBD2. This CDR3 comprises 20 residues. CDR1 and CDR2 from the germline V gene are SGHTA and FQGNSA. CDR3 nucleotides: TGCGCCAGCAGCTTAGGGCGCCTAGCGGGGGCCATAGGAGCCAAAAACATTCAGTACTTC. This gives the protein CASSLGRLAGAIGAKNIQYF.

This clonotype was counted only a few times. This rearrangement joins TRBV6-5 to TRBJ2-5; possibly TRBD2 for D (6 bases). The germline V and J ends were trimmed by 2 bases and 5 bases, with 9 bases remaining between them. The CDR3 contains 13 residues. Germline V gives CDR1 MNHEY, CDR2 SVGAGI. The CDR3 DNA sequence: TGTGCCAGCAGTTACGCGGGGTCGGAGACCCAGTACTTC. Encoded protein: CASSYAGSETQYF.

Only a few counts were recorded for this clonotype. The chain carries TRBV7-9 and TRBJ2-7; no firm D call. Trimming took off 2 bases at V and 2 bases at J, with 13 bases between the two ends. The germline gives CDR1 SEHNR, CDR2 FQNEAQ (reference sequence). CDR3 size: 15 residues. In DNA, the CDR3 is TGTGCCAGCAGCTTACCCCCGACACAAACCTACGAGCAGTACTTC. Protein product: CASSLPPTQTYEQYF.

The chain has TRBV20-1 and TRBJ2-1; no firm D call. The DNA end lines up better with TRBJ2-7; the J call may be wrong. CDR1 and CDR2 from the germline V gene are DFQATT and SNEGSKA (reference sequence). The CDR3 has 10 residues. The chain's CDR3 is CSATPTEQYF. The CDR3 nucleotides are TGCAGTGCTACCCCGACCGAGCAGTACTTC.

This rearrangement joins TRBV7-9 to TRBJ2-3, with 14 bases fitting TRBD2. Per germline, CDR1 SEHNR and CDR2 FQNEAQ (reference sequence). Unmatched junction bases numbered 5, after V lost 4 bases and J lost 5 bases. CDR3 length equals 16 residues. DNA of the CDR3: TGTGCCAGCAGCTCCGGACTAGCGGGAGGAAGAGATACGCAGTATTTT. It specifies CASSSGLAGGRDTQYF.

The genes are TRBV12-3 or TRBV12-4 and TRBJ2-5; tentative D call: TRBD1 (5 bases). With the DNA end fitting TRBJ2-1 better, the J assignment may be wrong. The length of the CDR3 is 13 residues. Here the CDR3 DNA reads TGTGCCAGCAGACAGGTCTCACTCGATGAGCAGTTCTTC. It yields the protein CASRQVSLDEQFF.

This clonotype showed up just a few times. CDR3 amino acids: CASSLGLVDEQYF. The CDR3 nucleotides are TGTGCCAGCAGTCTGGGACTAGTAGATGAGCAGTACTTC. The V gene is TRBV3-1, the J gene TRBJ2-7; 8 bases map to TRBD2. V was pared by 6 bases and J by 7 bases, with 8 bases of the junction left unmatched. From germline, CDR1 is LGHDT and CDR2 YNNKEL (reference sequence). There are 13 residues in the CDR3.

Points on this clonotype: Compared with germline, one end of the junction differs, possibly owing to a read error. This chain uses TRBV20-1 with TRBJ2-5, with 7 bases aligning to TRBD1. The germline V gene has CDR1 DFQATT and CDR2 SNEGSKA (reference sequence). The CDR3 contains 14 residues. CDR3 in amino acids: CSTSGNRGQETQYF. As DNA, the CDR3 is TGCAGTACTAGTGGGAACAGGGGCCAAGAGACCCAGTACTTC.

The chain joins TRBV29-1 to TRBJ1-2; D unclear. V was trimmed by 7 bases and J by 5 bases, leaving 17 bases between them. Germline V gene lookup returns CDR1 SQVTM and CDR2 ANQGSEA. The CDR3 consists of 13 residues. CDR3 DNA sequence: TGCAGCGCCCGAATGCCCACAGCTTATGGCTACACCTTC. It is translated as CSARMPTAYGYTF.

The V and J genes are TRBV7-2 and TRBJ2-3, with 10 bases lining up with TRBD2. The CDR3 length is 15 residues. V shed 5 bases, J shed 7 bases, and the junction held 9 bases outside the gene matches. Germline CDR1 and CDR2: SGHTA and FQGNSA. The CDR3 nucleotides read TGTGCCAGCAGCGCCTCTAGCGGGGGCGCGAATACGCAGTATTTT. It specifies CASSASSGGANTQYF. Full variable domain (missing parts from reference TRBV7-2 and TRBJ2-3): GAGVSQSPSNKVTEKGKDVELRCDPISGHTALYWYRQSLGQGLEFLIYFQGNSAPDKSGLPSDRFSAERTGGSVSTLTIQRTQQEDSAVYLCASSASSGGANTQYFGPGTRLTVL.

This clonotype came up a few times. This chain uses TRBV4-3 with TRBJ1-6; unclear D gene. Looked up from germline, CDR1 is LGHNA and CDR2 is YSLEER. Trimming pared 5 bases from V and 1 base from J, leaving 12 bases between. This CDR3 spans 16 amino acids. CDR3 sequence reads: CASSTDRSSYNSPLHF. CDR3 DNA sequence: TGCGCCAGCAGCACCGACCGGAGTTCCTATAATTCACCCCTCCACTTT.

In its sample, this clonotype was seen a few times. The chain joins TRBV9 to TRBJ2-7, with a possible D match to TRBD1 (6 bases). The V gene's germline CDR1 is SGDLS and CDR2 YYNGEE. Trimming shortened V by 0 bases and J by 5 bases, and 9 bases separated the two germline ends. CDR3 length: 13 residues. This CDR3 reads CASSVGGGHEQYF. The DNA for the CDR3 is TGTGCCAGCAGCGTAGGTGGGGGCCACGAGCAGTACTTC.